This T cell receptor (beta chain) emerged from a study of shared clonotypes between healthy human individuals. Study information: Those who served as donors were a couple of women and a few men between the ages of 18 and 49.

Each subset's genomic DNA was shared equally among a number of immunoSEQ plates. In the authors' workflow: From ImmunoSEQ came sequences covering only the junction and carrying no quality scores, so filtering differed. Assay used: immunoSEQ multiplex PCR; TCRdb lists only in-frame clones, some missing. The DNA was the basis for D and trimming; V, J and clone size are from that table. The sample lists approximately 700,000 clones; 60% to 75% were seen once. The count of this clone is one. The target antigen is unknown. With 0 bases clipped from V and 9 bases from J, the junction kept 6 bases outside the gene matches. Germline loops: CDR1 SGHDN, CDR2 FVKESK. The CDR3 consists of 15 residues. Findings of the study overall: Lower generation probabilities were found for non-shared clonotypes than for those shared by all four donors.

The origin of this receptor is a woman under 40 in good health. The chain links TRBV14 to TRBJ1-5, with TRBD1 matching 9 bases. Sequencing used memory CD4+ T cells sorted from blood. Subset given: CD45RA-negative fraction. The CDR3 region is CASSQDPTGGGPQHF. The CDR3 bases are TGTGCCAGCAGCCAAGACCCGACAGGGGGGGGGCCCCAGCATTTT.